These T cell receptor beta chains were read from a single sample in a study of blood T cell dynamics during melanoma immunotherapy. Here immunoSEQ multiplex PCR was the method, and the copy in TCRdb shows in-frame clones only, minus some. The sample carries 10,000 to 12,000 clones, about four fifths recorded once. Sequenced material: blood, taken from a patient treated with checkpoint blockade. The receptor source for this set is a human donor with melanoma. Each CDR3 is given with its conserved first and last residue. Size tells how often a clone was seen (once, few, many) or the class of an expanded clone, and some rows leave it out.

TRBV11-3	NA	TRBJ2-7	CASSPPAWRVREQYF
TRBV6-5	NA	TRBJ1-6	CASSYRDYSPLHF
TRBV7-2	few	TRBJ2-7	CASSLTGVEQYF
TRBV18	NA	TRBJ2-6	CASSPVGGANVLTF
TRBV27	NA	TRBJ2-1	CASSFLAGGSNEQFF
TRBV5-5	NA	TRBJ1-5	CASSFSGGDNQPQHF
TRBV11-2	NA	TRBJ2-1	CASRIERGRPCFF
TRBV29-1	NA	TRBJ2-7	CSAGTGRHEQYF
TRBV27	NA	TRBJ2-7	CASSPHVGGAYEQYF
TRBV30	once	TRBJ1-2	CACSGAANYGYTF
TRBV30	few	TRBJ1-1	CAWRNRGSNTEAFF
TRBV6-1	NA	TRBJ1-6	CASRMGGSYNSPLHF
TRBV5-1	NA	TRBJ2-2	CASSSSSGALRGTGELFF
TRBV5-1	NA	TRBJ1-2	CASSLGGQEGGYTF
TRBV5-1	few	TRBJ2-5	CASSLGGPETQYF
TRBV23-1	NA	TRBJ2-7	CASSQSGTGFFYEQYF
TRBV30	NA	TRBJ1-2	CAWSDRGDYGYTF
TRBV11-3	NA	TRBJ1-2	CASSLEGRGSNYGYTF
TRBV4-3	NA	TRBJ1-6	CASSQVRASNSPLHF
TRBV9	NA	TRBJ2-7	CASSPGTPPYEQYF
TRBV7-9	NA	TRBJ2-3	CASSPGLAGGKNTDTQYF
TRBV7-6	NA	TRBJ2-3	CASSSRRGGGTDTQYF
TRBV5-1	NA	TRBJ2-1	CASSSGTQAYNEQFF
TRBV13	NA	TRBJ1-5	CASSRLGQPQHF
TRBV2	NA	TRBJ1-1	CASSARRGTAVNTEAFF
TRBV2	NA	TRBJ1-2	CASSRTGGASYGYTF